Presented here are 21 T cell receptor beta chains from one specimen sequenced in a study of graft-versus-host responses after intestinal transplantation (dated by TCRdb to about 2021). Library creation used the immunoSEQ multiplex PCR assay. Drawn from immuneACCESS, this table holds only the in-frame rearrangements with V and J called that TCRdb kept. Clones are partly lost; checked studies trace under half to an unresolved V gene and leave the rest unexplained. This sample comprises around 130,000 clones, more than 80% of them detected only once. The top ten constitute over 0.15% of the sample. The time point label for this specimen denotes: cells obtained before transplantation from donor or recipient. The antigens for these receptors are not known. The sample was unstimulated CD4+ T cells sorted from spleen or lymph node cells, taken before intestinal transplant. These receptors came from a human donor who received an intestinal transplant.

The chain links TRBV2 to TRBJ1-1; D remains ambiguous. This CDR3 is built from 13 residues. CDR1 is SNHLY, CDR2 FYNNEI, per germline. V lost 3 bases and J 2 bases, leaving 7 bases between the germline ends. The DNA for the CDR3 is TGTGCCAGCAGTGATGTGTCCAACACTGAAGCTTTCTTT. Protein product: CASSDVSNTEAFF.

CDR3 region: CASSPPGYTGELFF. Written as DNA, the CDR3 is TGTGCCAGCTCACCACCAGGTTACACCGGGGAGCTGTTTTTT. The chain uses TRBV18 and TRBJ2-2; D uncertain. This CDR3 comprises 14 residues. The V end was cut by 0 bases, the J end by 3 bases, with 5 bases between. Germline-derived CDR1 and CDR2 are KGHSH and LQKENI.

CDR3 residues: CATSRGGRETQYF. CDR3 bases: TGTGCCACCAGCAGAGGGGGGCGGGAGACCCAGTACTTC. The chain links TRBV15 to TRBJ2-5, with a possible D match to TRBD1 (6 bases). V lost 1 base to trimming and J lost 5 bases, with 8 bases between them. Per the germline V gene, CDR1 is LNHNV and CDR2 is YYDKDF (reference sequence). The CDR3 has 13 amino acids.

The chain carries TRBV6-1 and TRBJ2-4; 9 bases are shared with TRBD1. This CDR3 region has 15 residues. The germline CDR1 and CDR2 sequences are MNHNS and SASEGT. V trimming: 4 bases; J trimming: 5 bases; junction bases outside the gene matches: 6. The chain's CDR3 is CASSGGTGTQNIQYF. CDR3 DNA sequence: TGTGCCAGCAGTGGTGGGACAGGGACCCAAAACATTCAGTACTTC.

The V gene is TRBV5-4, the J gene TRBJ1-2; the D is unclear. Trimming stripped 0 bases from V and 4 bases from J, with 10 bases between. The CDR3 consists of 14 residues. CDR1 and CDR2 (germline): SGHNT, YYREEE (reference sequence). CDR3 protein: CASSLDDNRYGYTF. The CDR3 DNA follows: TGTGCCAGCAGCTTGGATGACAACCGCTATGGCTACACCTTC.

The chain carries TRBV5-1 and TRBJ2-7, with 12 bases fitting TRBD2. J was trimmed by 2 bases and V by 7 bases; bases with no gene match: 7. The CDR3 extends over 15 amino acids. CDR1 and CDR2 (germline): SGHRS, YFSETQ. The CDR3 DNA is TGCGCCAGCCGCCGGACTAGCGGGGATACCTACGAGCAGTACTTC. Translation gives CASRRTSGDTYEQYF.

V gene TRBV7-2 combines with J gene TRBJ1-2; D possibly corresponds to TRBD1 (5 bases). Germline V lookup: CDR1 SGHTA, CDR2 FQGNSA. Trimming took 2 bases from V and 0 from J, leaving 10 bases between them. This CDR3 spans 15 amino acids. CDR3 sequence reads: CASSLQGRANYGYTF. The CDR3 bases are TGTGCCAGCAGCTTACAGGGTCGAGCTAACTATGGCTACACCTTC.

J is TRBJ2-1 and V is TRBV5-4, with D unclear. The CDR3 is 12 residues long. V gave up 2 bases and J gave up 7 bases, with 7 bases separating them. Germline V lookup: CDR1 SGHNT, CDR2 YYREEE (reference sequence). In DNA form, the CDR3 reads TGTGCCAGCAGCTTACTCGAAAATGAGCAGTTCTTC. Amino acids: CASSLLENEQFF.

As DNA, the CDR3 is TGTGCCAGCTCACCCGAGGGGGGGCTAACTTATGGCTACACCTTC. This codes for CASSPEGGLTYGYTF. The chain recombines TRBV18 with TRBJ1-2; TRBD1 is a possible D gene (6 bases). Germline V gene sequence: CDR1 KGHSH, CDR2 LQKENI. The CDR3 has 15 residues. Trimming shortened V by 3 bases and J by 5 bases, and 16 bases separated the two germline ends. The complete variable domain, with remaining parts taken from reference TRBV18 and TRBJ1-2, reads NAGVMQNPRHLVRRRGQEARLRCSPMKGHSHVYWYRQLPEEGLKFMVYLQKENIIDESGMPKERFSAEFPKEGPSILRIQQVVRGDSAAYFCASSPEGGLTYGYTFGSGTRLTVV.

The chain links TRBV5-1 to TRBJ2-6; a weak D match, TRBD1 (6 bases). The V gene's germline CDR1 is SGHRS and CDR2 YFSETQ. Trimming took off 4 bases at V and 4 bases at J, with 12 bases between the two ends. The CDR3 runs to 15 residues. CDR3 bases: TGCGCCAGCAGCGATCAGGGGACCGGGGCCAACGTCCTGACTTTC. It specifies CASSDQGTGANVLTF. The full variable domain, completed using reference TRBV5-1 and TRBJ2-6, is KAGVTQTPRYLIKTRGQQVTLSCSPISGHRSVSWYQQTPGQGLQFLFEYFSETQRNKGNFPGRFSGRQFSNSRSEMNVSTLELGDSALYLCASSDQGTGANVLTFGAGSRLTVL.

This clone appeared a few times. The chain employs TRBV6-4 and TRBJ2-7; 8 bases line up with TRBD1. V shed 5 bases, J shed 5 bases, and the junction held 14 bases outside the gene matches. This CDR3 comprises 16 residues. Germline-derived CDR1 and CDR2 are MRHNA and SNTAGT. The CDR3 loop is CASSPRVGQGTNEQYF. DNA for the CDR3: TGTGCCAGCAGTCCCAGAGTTGGACAGGGAACGAACGAGCAGTACTTC.

The chain couples TRBV15 to TRBJ1-3; D call uncertain. CDR3 length: 15 residues. Germline-derived CDR1 and CDR2 are LNHNV and YYDKDF (reference sequence). V was pared by 0 bases and J by 1 base, with 7 bases between. The CDR3 sequence: CATSRDFASGNTIYF. The CDR3 DNA reads TGTGCCACCAGCAGAGATTTTGCATCTGGAAACACCATATATTTT.

V gene TRBV2 combines with J gene TRBJ1-5, with 10 bases aligning to TRBD1. The CDR3 length is 15 residues. Germline-derived CDR1 and CDR2 are SNHLY and FYNNEI. J was trimmed by 7 bases and V by 8 bases; bases with no gene match: 11. The CDR3 nucleotides read TGTGCCAGCGCCCAGGGACAGGGGTCATGGCAGCCCCAGCATTTT. It encodes CASAQGQGSWQPQHF. The entire variable domain, with the rest obtained from reference TRBV2 and TRBJ1-5, is as follows: EPEVTQTPSHQVTQMGQEVILRCVPISNHLYFYWYRQILGQKVEFLVSFYNNEISEKSEIFDDQFSVERPDGSNFTLKIRSTKLEDSAMYFCASAQGQGSWQPQHFGDGTRLSIL.

This clone was detected once. The gene calls are TRBV5-4 and TRBJ1-2; D is possibly TRBD1 (5 bases). The CDR3 has 14 residues. The germline V and J ends were trimmed by 5 bases and 8 bases, with 19 bases remaining between them. The germline CDR1 and CDR2 sequences are SGHNT and YYREEE (reference sequence). CDR3 DNA sequence: TGTGCCAGCAGACTCCCTGGGGGGTCGGGGGGCTACACCTTC. Protein sequence: CASRLPGGSGGYTF. Full variable domain (outside the CDR3, taken from reference TRBV5-4 and TRBJ1-2): ETGVTQSPTHLIKTRGQQVTLRCSSQSGHNTVSWYQQALGQGPQFIFQYYREEENGRGNFPPRFSGLQFPNYSSELNVNALELDDSALYLCASRLPGGSGGYTFGSGTRLTVV.

This chain uses TRBV7-9 with TRBJ2-1; 10 nucleotides line up with TRBD2. After removal of 0 bases from V and 5 bases from J, the junction contained 4 bases not matched to a gene. The germline V gene has CDR1 SEHNR and CDR2 FQNEAQ (reference sequence). The CDR3 is 16 amino acids. DNA for the CDR3: TGTGCCAGCAGCTTAGCTAGCGGGGGGAAACACAATGAGCAGTTCTTC. Residues: CASSLASGGKHNEQFF.

This clone was observed once. CDR3 DNA sequence: TGCGCCAGCAGCTTGGAGTCATCAGAGGGCTACACCTTC. Translation gives CASSLESSEGYTF. The rearrangement links TRBV5-1 to TRBJ1-2; no reliable D call. This CDR3 has 13 residues. Trimming took 0 bases from V and 8 from J, leaving 11 bases between them. CDR1 is SGHRS, CDR2 YFSETQ, per germline.

V usage is TRBV9 and J usage is TRBJ2-2, with 7 bases fitting TRBD1. The V gene's germline CDR1 is SGDLS and CDR2 YYNGEE. V lost 3 bases and J lost 2; bases outside the gene matches: 7. The CDR3 length is 16 residues. The CDR3 spells CASSGTQGLNTGELFF. The CDR3 DNA reads TGTGCCAGCAGCGGGACACAGGGGCTTAACACCGGGGAGCTGTTTTTT.

CDR3: CASSPPGGGRKNIQYF. The DNA for the CDR3 is TGTGCCAGCTCACCACCCGGAGGGGGGCGGAAAAACATTCAGTACTTC. This rearrangement joins TRBV18 to TRBJ2-4; either TRBD1 or TRBD2 may fit D (6 bases each). The CDR3 has 16 residues. Germline V gene lookup returns CDR1 KGHSH and CDR2 LQKENI. The V end lost 0 bases, the J end lost 4 bases, and 13 bases lay between the germline ends.

The J gene is TRBJ2-1, the V gene TRBV2; 10 nucleotides align to TRBD1. The CDR3 totals 15 residues. The V gene's germline CDR1 is SNHLY and CDR2 FYNNEI. V lost 5 bases, J lost 1 base, and 2 bases stayed unmatched. The DNA of the CDR3 is TGTGCCAGCAGTCAGGACAGGGGGTCCTACAATGAGCAGTTCTTC. Translated, it gives CASSQDRGSYNEQFF.

Note on this clone: Distinct nucleotide sequences in the sample also encode this CDR3. The J gene is TRBJ1-3, the V gene TRBV6-5; no firm D call. Germline lookup yields CDR1 MNHEY and CDR2 SVGAGI. Trimming cost V 0 bases and J 4 bases, with 7 bases left between them. The CDR3 has 14 amino acids. CDR3 sequence: CASSYSRGGNTIYF. The CDR3 DNA reads TGTGCCAGCAGTTACTCGAGAGGAGGAAACACCATATATTTT.

The V gene is TRBV30, the J gene TRBJ1-2; tentative D call: TRBD1 (6 bases). V was trimmed by 4 bases and J by 7 bases, leaving 22 bases between them. CDR3 length equals 15 residues. Per germline, CDR1 GTSNPN and CDR2 SVGIG (reference sequence). The chain's CDR3 is CAWTLYDGRGVGYTF. Written as DNA, the CDR3 is TGTGCCTGGACCCTATACGATGGCAGGGGAGTTGGCTACACCTTC.